These 24 T cell receptor beta chains originate from one sample sequenced in a study of control samples from healthy donors and cancer patients. Method: immunoSEQ multiplex PCR; TCRdb's copy keeps in-frame clones and lacks some. The sample records more than 100,000 clones, about 91% being singletons. The material sequenced was blood. Receptor source: a man between 18 and 29 years old in good health.

The V gene is TRBV11-2, the J gene TRBJ1-2; 8 bases match TRBD1. The V gene end was trimmed by 0 bases and the J gene end by 8 bases; junction bases not matched to a gene: 11. This CDR3 spans 16 amino acids. CDR1 and CDR2 (germline): SGHAT, FQNNGV. The CDR3 spells CASSLEPFPGGRGYTF. CDR3 bases: TGTGCCAGCAGCTTAGAACCGTTCCCAGGGGGCAGAGGCTACACCTTC.

The chain joins TRBV30 to TRBJ1-4; D remains ambiguous. V lost 5 bases and J 0 bases, leaving 10 bases between the germline ends. The CDR3 is 14 residues long. Germline lookup yields CDR1 GTSNPN and CDR2 SVGIG (reference sequence). The DNA of the CDR3 is TGTGCCTGGGAAGACGGTGCAACTAATGAAAAACTGTTTTTT. It specifies CAWEDGATNEKLFF.

This clone has just a few counts. The rearrangement links TRBV3-1 (or the pseudogene TRBV3-2) to TRBJ1-5, with 10 positions matching TRBD1. The CDR3 totals 13 residues. Per the germline V gene, CDR1 is LGHDT and CDR2 is YNNKEL (reference sequence). The V gene end was trimmed by 5 bases and the J gene end by 5 bases; junction bases not matched to a gene: 0. CDR3 region: CASSGTGDQPQHF. For the CDR3, the DNA is TGTGCCAGCAGCGGGACAGGGGATCAGCCCCAGCATTTT.

This clone was found a few times. The chain's CDR3 is CASSPGQGSNQPQHF. The CDR3 DNA follows: TGCGCCAGCAGCCCTGGACAGGGCAGCAATCAGCCCCAGCATTTT. V gene TRBV4-1 combines with J gene TRBJ1-5; 8 bases are a match to TRBD1. The germline gives CDR1 MGHRA, CDR2 YSYEKL. The CDR3 is made up of 15 amino acids. The J segment lost 1 base and the V segment lost 4 bases, leaving 3 bases of the junction unmatched.

This clone was seen just once. The chain carries TRBV30 and TRBJ2-1; D not certain. V lost 2 bases and J lost 9, with 8 bases in between. The CDR3 length is 11 residues. CDR1 is GTSNPN and CDR2 is SVGIG in the germline V gene (reference sequence). The CDR3 bases are TGTGCCTGGAGTAGGTCAGCTGAGCAGTTCTTC. This sequence encodes CAWSRSAEQFF. The full variable domain, with the rest looked up from reference TRBV30 and TRBJ2-1, is SQTIHQWPATLVQPVGSPLSLECTVEGTSNPNLYWYRQAAGRGLQLLFYSVGIGQISSEVPQNLSASRPQDRQFILSSKKLLLSDSGFYLCAWSRSAEQFFGPGTRLTVL.

The chain carries TRBV25-1 and TRBJ2-1, with a possible D match to TRBD2 (5 bases). V was shortened by 4 bases and J by 4 bases, with 8 bases between the two germline ends. The CDR3 sequence is 13 residues long. CDR1 MGHDK and CDR2 SYGVNS come from the germline V gene. The DNA of the CDR3 is TGTGCCAGCAGTGTCGGGGTGTACAATGAGCAGTTCTTC. This gives the protein CASSVGVYNEQFF.

V gene TRBV6-4 combines with J gene TRBJ1-1; D may be TRBD1 (5 bases). The V gene's germline CDR1 is MRHNA and CDR2 SNTAGT. V lost 3 bases to trimming and J lost 6 bases, with 17 bases between them. The CDR3 has 15 amino acids. In DNA form, the CDR3 reads TGTGCCAGCAGTGAGAAGGGGAATTCCGTCGCTGAAGCTTTCTTT. It is translated as CASSEKGNSVAEAFF.

In its sample, this clone was seen once. V gene TRBV9 combines with J gene TRBJ2-2; tentatively, D is TRBD2 (5 bases). V lost 2 bases to trimming and J lost 0 bases, with 14 bases between them. Germline V gene sequence: CDR1 SGDLS, CDR2 YYNGEE. This CDR3 contains 17 residues. The CDR3 protein is CASSVFGGGANTGELFF. The CDR3 DNA follows: TGTGCCAGCAGCGTGTTCGGAGGCGGCGCGAACACCGGGGAGCTGTTTTTT.

The V gene is TRBV5-1, the J gene TRBJ2-3, with D perhaps TRBD1 (5 bases). The CDR3 is made up of 18 amino acids. V lost 5 bases, J lost 1 base, and 23 bases lay in between. Germline V gene lookup returns CDR1 SGHRS and CDR2 YFSETQ. The CDR3 DNA reads TGCGCCAGCAGTTACACTGGCATAGGGGCGCTTGGCACAGATACGCAGTATTTT. Protein product: CASSYTGIGALGTDTQYF.

The rearrangement links TRBV4-1 to TRBJ2-7; D may match TRBD1 or TRBD2 (5 bases each). Trimming left V 0 bases short and J 3 bases short, with 9 bases between. CDR3 length equals 14 residues. Germline lookup yields CDR1 MGHRA and CDR2 YSYEKL. The CDR3 region is CASSQEGAGYEQYF. As DNA, the CDR3 is TGCGCCAGCAGCCAAGAAGGGGCGGGCTACGAGCAGTACTTC.

The chain recombines TRBV6-2 or TRBV6-3 with TRBJ2-7, with D unresolved. The germline V gene encodes CDR1 MNHEY and CDR2 SVGEGT. V shed 7 bases and J shed 6 bases, with 13 bases lying between them. The CDR3 spans 12 residues. The CDR3 nucleotides are TGTGCCAGCAATTATTTTATCGCCGAGCAGTACTTC. Its translation is CASNYFIAEQYF.

This clone was seen just once. This sequence joins TRBV5-1 and TRBJ2-1; D gene uncertain. Germline CDR1 and CDR2: SGHRS and YFSETQ. This CDR3 spans 11 amino acids. V gave up 1 base and J gave up 8 bases, with 4 bases separating them. The CDR3: CASSLLDEQFF. As DNA, the CDR3 is TGCGCCAGCAGCTTGTTGGATGAGCAGTTCTTC.

J is TRBJ2-3 and V is TRBV9; a weak D match, TRBD1 (5 bases). The CDR3 length is 14 residues. V lost 3 bases and J lost 0, with 8 bases in between. The germline gives CDR1 SGDLS, CDR2 YYNGEE. The CDR3 sequence: CASSEGISTDTQYF. CDR3 nucleotide sequence: TGTGCCAGCAGCGAGGGGATTAGCACAGATACGCAGTATTTT. Supplemented by reference TRBV9 and TRBJ2-3, the full variable domain reads DSGVTQTPKHLITATGQRVTLRCSPRSGDLSVYWYQQSLDQGLQFLIQYYNGEERAKGNILERFSAQQFPDLHSELNLSSLELGDSALYFCASSEGISTDTQYFGPGTRLTVL.

This chain links TRBV2 with TRBJ1-4, with D hard to call. The CDR3 has 12 residues. The germline V gene encodes CDR1 SNHLY and CDR2 FYNNEI. V lost 4 bases and J lost 7, with 7 bases in between. CDR3 sequence (DNA): TGTGCCAGCAGTGGCGACTCTGAAAAACTGTTTTTT. It codes for CASSGDSEKLFF.

The V gene is TRBV16, the J gene TRBJ1-1; D possibly corresponds to TRBD1 (5 bases). This CDR3 is 18 amino acids long. Trimming shortened V by 1 base and J by 3 bases, and 21 bases separated the two germline ends. Per germline, CDR1 KGHSY and CDR2 FQNENV. CDR3 loop: CASSQFTRVPTSDTEAFF. The CDR3 DNA reads as TGTGCCAGCAGCCAATTTACCAGGGTCCCGACTTCCGACACTGAAGCTTTCTTT.

V usage is TRBV3-1 (or the pseudogene TRBV3-2) and J usage is TRBJ2-7; D is uncertain. This CDR3 has 13 amino acids. Germline-derived CDR1 and CDR2 are LGHDT and YNNKEL (reference sequence). Between the trimmed V and J ends, which lost 1 base and 4 bases, there was a span of 8 bases. The CDR3 coding sequence is TGTGCCAGCAGCCAAGTTACTCAATACGAGCAGTACTTC. It encodes CASSQVTQYEQYF.

This chain links TRBV12-3 or TRBV12-4 with TRBJ1-6; no clear D gene. This CDR3 region has 12 residues. Trimming took 1 base from V and 9 from J, leaving 4 bases between them. The CDR3 loop reads CASSLGSSPLHF. The CDR3 DNA sequence: TGTGCCAGCAGTTTAGGGAGTTCACCCCTCCACTTT.

The V gene is TRBV2, the J gene TRBJ1-4, with TRBD1 matching over 9 bases. V shed 6 bases and J 8 bases; nucleotides not matched to a gene: 4. The CDR3 has 13 amino acids. CDR1 is SNHLY and CDR2 is FYNNEI in the germline V gene. The CDR3 DNA reads TGTGCCAGCAGGAGGGACAGGGACGAAAAACTGTTTTTT. Translating gives CASRRDRDEKLFF.

The chain links TRBV7-6 to TRBJ2-2; D gene unclear. CDR3 size: 15 residues. V lost 5 bases and J lost 1, with 11 bases in between. In germline, CDR1 is SGHVS, CDR2 FNYEAQ. CDR3 loop: CASSPRTVNTGELFF. DNA for the CDR3: TGTGCCAGCAGCCCCAGGACGGTGAACACCGGGGAGCTGTTTTTT.

The chain has TRBV5-6 and TRBJ1-1; 8 bases map to TRBD1. V gave up 1 base and J gave up 4 bases; unmatched junction bases: 3. In germline, CDR1 is SGHDT, CDR2 YYEEEE. CDR3 length: 14 amino acids. The CDR3 is CASSLIGQGTEAFF. DNA of the CDR3: TGTGCCAGCAGCTTGATAGGACAGGGCACTGAAGCTTTCTTT.

The rearrangement joins TRBV10-2 to TRBJ1-2, with TRBD1 identical over 11 bases. CDR1 WSHSY and CDR2 SAAADI come from the germline V gene. V lost 4 bases, J lost 10 bases, and 14 bases stayed unmatched. There are 16 residues in the CDR3. CDR3 DNA sequence: TGCGCCAGCAGTGTTCCCACCCGGACAGGGGGCAGTGTCTACACCTTC. This encodes CASSVPTRTGGSVYTF.

This chain links TRBV5-1 with TRBJ2-1, with TRBD1 matching over 8 bases. The V gene end was trimmed by 3 bases and the J gene end by 0 bases; junction bases not matched to a gene: 2. Per germline, CDR1 SGHRS and CDR2 YFSETQ. The CDR3 has 15 amino acids. The CDR3 nucleotides are TGCGCCAGCAGCTGGGACAGGAGCTCCTACAATGAGCAGTTCTTC. Protein product: CASSWDRSSYNEQFF.

The J gene is TRBJ2-2, the V gene TRBV10-3, with 9 bases lining up with TRBD1. CDR3 length equals 14 residues. V shed 6 bases and J 7 bases; nucleotides not matched to a gene: 6. Germline V gives CDR1 ENHRY, CDR2 SYGVKD. The CDR3 DNA sequence: TGTGCCATCAGCAACAGGGGGCTATTCGGGGAGCTGTTTTTT. Encoded protein: CAISNRGLFGELFF.

The chain has TRBV19 and TRBJ1-5; 7 bases fit TRBD1. The CDR3 extends over 13 amino acids. Germline lookup yields CDR1 LNHDA and CDR2 SQIVND (reference sequence). Trimming at V came to 3 bases and at J to 11 bases, leaving 7 bases not matched to a gene. The CDR3 DNA reads as TGTGCCAGTAGTATGATTCAGGGGGAGTCCCAGCATTTT. Translation: CASSMIQGESQHF.